Following are 30 T cell receptor beta chains from one sample sequenced in a study of OX40 agonist ivuxolimab in advanced cancers. Produced via immunoSEQ multiplex PCR; TCRdb's table is partial and in-frame only. The sample carries 50,000 to 65,000 clones, about nine tenths recorded once. The input for sequencing was CD4+ or CD8+ T cells sorted from blood, taken in a trial of the OX40 agonist ivuxolimab. These receptors came from an adult with an advanced solid tumor such as melanoma, head and neck, liver or kidney cancer.

The chain employs TRBV28 and TRBJ1-1; D remains ambiguous. The ends were cut back, 4 bases at V and 5 bases at J, with 17 bases in the middle. This CDR3 has 15 residues. Germline-derived CDR1 and CDR2 are MDHEN and SYDVKM. CDR3 residues: CASSSSHRQNTEAFF. The CDR3 DNA follows: TGTGCCAGCAGTTCTAGTCACCGTCAGAATACTGAAGCTTTCTTT.

The CDR3: CASSPARDRGLDTQYF. The DNA of the CDR3 is TGTGCCAGCAGCCCTGCCCGGGACAGGGGGCTCGATACGCAGTATTTT. The rearrangement joins TRBV5-4 to TRBJ2-3, with 12 bases identical to TRBD1. The length of the CDR3 is 16 residues. V was pared by 4 bases and J by 6 bases, with 9 bases of the junction left unmatched. Germline CDR1 is SGHNT and CDR2 is YYREEE (reference sequence).

The chain recombines TRBV10-3 with TRBJ1-5; D uncertain. Trimming took off 4 bases at V and 3 bases at J, with 10 bases between the two ends. CDR3 length: 14 residues. Germline CDR1 is ENHRY and CDR2 is SYGVKD. The CDR3 DNA reads TGTGCCATCAGTGGGTTAGGGTCCAATCAGCCCCAGCATTTT. Protein sequence: CAISGLGSNQPQHF.

The rearrangement joins TRBV18 to TRBJ1-5; the match to TRBD1 covers 7 bases. Germline V lookup: CDR1 KGHSH, CDR2 LQKENI. The CDR3 has 15 residues. V dropped 4 bases and J dropped 5; count of bases not matched to a gene: 8. The CDR3 loop reads CASSLLGGDDQPQHF. The CDR3 coding sequence is TGTGCCAGCTCACTATTAGGGGGCGACGATCAGCCCCAGCATTTT.

Only one count was recorded for this clone. The V gene is TRBV19, the J gene TRBJ1-2, with TRBD1 matching 7 bases. The CDR3 is 14 amino acids. The ends lost 4 bases at V and 4 bases at J; junction bases unmatched: 6. Per the germline V gene, CDR1 is LNHDA and CDR2 is SQIVND (reference sequence). The CDR3, as DNA: TGTGCCAGTAGTAACCCAGGGGGTAGCTATGGCTACACCTTC. As protein: CASSNPGGSYGYTF.

This clone was observed a single time. The chain carries TRBV5-6 and TRBJ1-5; no definite D call. The V and J ends lost 4 bases and 6 bases respectively, with 11 bases between them. CDR1 is SGHDT, CDR2 YYEEEE, per germline. The CDR3 totals 13 residues. The CDR3 region has the DNA TGTGCCAGCAGCCCGGGGTATAGTCAGCCCCAGCATTTT. Its translation: CASSPGYSQPQHF.

The CDR3 sequence: CASRNLAGSYNEQFF. CDR3 bases: TGTGCCAGCAGGAACCTAGCGGGGAGCTACAATGAGCAGTTCTTC. The chain combines TRBV7-8 with TRBJ2-1; 9 bases agree with TRBD2. Trimming at V came to 6 bases and at J to 3 bases, leaving 6 bases not matched to a gene. Germline V gives CDR1 SGHVS, CDR2 FQNEAQ. The CDR3 sequence is 15 residues long.

The chain employs TRBV2 and TRBJ1-6; 7 bases are a match to TRBD1. V lost 5 bases and J lost 5; bases outside the gene matches: 12. Germline loops: CDR1 SNHLY, CDR2 FYNNEI. The CDR3 is 17 amino acids. CDR3 DNA: TGTGCCAGCAGTCGAAAGGGCAGGGGGGGTGATAATTCACCCCTCCACTTT. Amino acid sequence: CASSRKGRGGDNSPLHF.

J is TRBJ1-1 and V is TRBV30; the D is unclear. The V gene's germline CDR1 is GTSNPN and CDR2 SVGIG (reference sequence). The CDR3 contains 16 residues. Trimming removed 3 bases at V and 5 bases at J, with 22 bases between. The CDR3 spells CAWSSVGGLKRTEAFF. DNA for the CDR3: TGTGCCTGGAGCTCCGTAGGCGGTCTAAAAAGGACTGAAGCTTTCTTT.

V usage is TRBV5-8 and J usage is TRBJ2-5; D gene uncertain. CDR1 is SGHTS, CDR2 YDEGEE, per germline. V dropped 5 bases and J dropped 5 bases, with 10 bases sitting between them. This CDR3 spans 12 amino acids. The CDR3 sequence: CASSWNPETQYF. The CDR3 DNA is TGTGCCAGCAGTTGGAACCCGGAGACCCAGTACTTC.

This clone was counted only a few times. The CDR3 loop is CAWGRWNQPQHF. CDR3 nucleotide sequence: TGTGCCTGGGGGAGGTGGAATCAGCCCCAGCATTTT. This chain uses TRBV30 with TRBJ1-5; D uncertain. The CDR3 spans 12 residues. The V end was cut by 5 bases, the J end by 4 bases, with 9 bases between. CDR1 and CDR2 (germline): GTSNPN, SVGIG (reference sequence).

This sequence joins TRBV6-1 and TRBJ2-1; TRBD2 aligns across 8 bases. Looked up from germline, CDR1 is MNHNS and CDR2 is SASEGT. Germline trimming cut 1 base from V and 8 bases from J; bases unmatched to any gene: 10. The CDR3 totals 16 residues. The CDR3 DNA reads TGTGCCAGCAGTGAAGGAAGCGGGAGTCTCCCATATGAGCAGTTCTTC. Amino acids: CASSEGSGSLPYEQFF.

The chain employs TRBV2 and TRBJ2-3, with no clear D. The V gene's germline CDR1 is SNHLY and CDR2 FYNNEI. The ends were cut back, 4 bases at V and 6 bases at J, with 8 bases in the middle. There are 12 residues in the CDR3. CDR3: CASSGLMDTQYF. CDR3 sequence (DNA): TGTGCCAGCAGTGGACTGATGGATACGCAGTATTTT. Looking up the rest from reference TRBV2 and TRBJ2-3 gives the full variable domain: EPEVTQTPSHQVTQMGQEVILRCVPISNHLYFYWYRQILGQKVEFLVSFYNNEISEKSEIFDDQFSVERPDGSNFTLKIRSTKLEDSAMYFCASSGLMDTQYFGPGTRLTVL.

V is TRBV7-3 and J is TRBJ2-3; tentatively, D is TRBD2 (5 bases). There are 14 residues in the CDR3. The germline V gene has CDR1 SGHTA and CDR2 FQGTGA. The germline V and J ends were trimmed by 5 bases and 2 bases, with 11 bases remaining between them. CDR3 nucleotides: TGTGCCAGCAGCGCACTAGTATCCACAGATACGCAGTATTTT. Translating gives CASSALVSTDTQYF.

The chain recombines TRBV2 with TRBJ2-7; TRBD1 or TRBD2 may be the D gene (6 bases each). Germline CDR1 reads SNHLY; CDR2 reads FYNNEI. V shed 7 bases and J shed 4 bases, with 11 bases lying between them. The CDR3 is 12 residues long. The DNA for the CDR3 is TGTGCCAGCACAACAGGGAGGTACGAGCAGTACTTC. Its protein product is CASTTGRYEQYF.

The rearrangement joins TRBV18 to TRBJ2-5, with TRBD2 matching over 11 bases. This CDR3 is 16 amino acids long. After removal of 2 bases from V and 4 bases from J, the junction contained 6 bases not matched to a gene. CDR1 and CDR2 (germline): KGHSH, LQKENI. CDR3 sequence (DNA): TGTGCCAGCTCACCAACTAGCGGGAGAAGGGCAGAGACCCAGTACTTC. This sequence encodes CASSPTSGRRAETQYF.

The rearrangement joins TRBV7-2 to TRBJ2-5; 7 positions match TRBD2. The better agreement between TRBJ2-7 and the DNA end casts doubt on the J call. Per the germline V gene, CDR1 is SGHTA and CDR2 is FQGNSA. The CDR3 covers 14 residues. Here the CDR3 DNA reads TGTGCCAGCAGCCCTCAAGGGAGGGCCTACGAGCAGTACTTC. Translating gives CASSPQGRAYEQYF.

The CDR3 DNA reads TGCGCCAGCAGCCAGGGACTCCCCTCCGGGGAGCAGTACTTC. Its protein is CASSQGLPSGEQYF. J is TRBJ2-7 and V is TRBV4-3, with D possibly being TRBD2 (6 bases). The germline V gene encodes CDR1 LGHNA and CDR2 YSLEER. Trimming took 3 bases from V and 7 from J, leaving 16 bases between them. The CDR3 sequence is 14 residues long.

The J gene is TRBJ1-5, the V gene TRBV19; a possible D gene is TRBD1 (5 bases). With 3 bases removed from V and 6 bases from J, the gap between germline ends came to 15 bases. Looked up from germline, CDR1 is LNHDA and CDR2 is SQIVND (reference sequence). The CDR3 is 15 residues long. CDR3 residues: CASSIQRGVRQPQHF. CDR3 DNA sequence: TGTGCCAGTAGTATTCAGAGGGGAGTTCGTCAGCCCCAGCATTTT.

This chain connects TRBV19 to TRBJ2-7; D ambiguous. CDR1 is LNHDA and CDR2 is SQIVND in the germline V gene (reference sequence). The CDR3 sequence is 14 residues long. V lost 3 bases and J 4 bases, leaving 13 bases between the germline ends. The CDR3 DNA is TGTGCCAGTAGTATTTCCGACGGCTTTTACGAGCAGTACTTC. Translated: CASSISDGFYEQYF.

By frequency in the sample, this clone is large. The gene calls are TRBV5-1 and TRBJ2-7; 9 bases line up with TRBD2. The ends lost 4 bases at V and 1 base at J; junction bases unmatched: 6. The CDR3 spans 15 residues. Per the germline V gene, CDR1 is SGHRS and CDR2 is YFSETQ. In DNA form, the CDR3 reads TGCGCCAGCAGCCTCGTTAGCGGGAGTTCCTACGAGCAGTACTTC. This encodes CASSLVSGSSYEQYF.

This clone was observed once. The gene calls are TRBV6-1 and TRBJ1-2, with 7 bases matching TRBD1. The CDR3 loop spans 16 amino acids. Germline V CDR1 and CDR2: MNHNS, SASEGT. V lost 0 bases and J lost 4; bases outside the gene matches: 8. CDR3 nucleotides: TGTGCCAGCAGTGAAGCGGGGACAGACCAGACCTATGGCTACACCTTC. Translation: CASSEAGTDQTYGYTF.

The chain employs TRBV28 and TRBJ1-1; 9 bases match TRBD1. J lost 4 bases, V lost 4 bases, and 1 base had no gene match. Germline CDR1 MDHEN, CDR2 SYDVKM. This CDR3 region has 13 residues. The CDR3 region is CASSSTGGTEAFF. The CDR3 bases are TGTGCCAGCAGTTCGACAGGGGGCACTGAAGCTTTCTTT.

The chain recombines TRBV19 with TRBJ1-5; D possibly corresponds to TRBD1 (5 bases). Trimming removed 3 bases from V and 0 bases from J, with 9 bases in between. CDR1 and CDR2 (germline): LNHDA, SQIVND (reference sequence). The CDR3 consists of 15 residues. The CDR3 bases are TGTGCCAGTAGTATGGACAAGGCTAGCAATCAGCCCCAGCATTTT. Encoded protein: CASSMDKASNQPQHF.

This clone was counted once. The genes are TRBV7-9 and TRBJ1-4; TRBD1 is a possible D gene (6 bases). The CDR3 runs to 13 residues. Trimming removed 8 bases from V and 2 bases from J, with 9 bases in between. Germline V lookup: CDR1 SEHNR, CDR2 FQNEAQ (reference sequence). The CDR3 DNA sequence: TGTGCCAGCCAGGGGATCACTAATGAAAAACTGTTTTTT. This sequence encodes CASQGITNEKLFF.

The chain uses TRBV6-5 and TRBJ2-1; possibly TRBD1 or TRBD2 for D (5 bases each). The CDR3 has 13 residues. Looked up from germline, CDR1 is MNHEY and CDR2 is SVGAGI. V gave up 0 bases and J gave up 5 bases, with 5 bases separating them. The CDR3 reads CASSYSGDNEQFF. For the CDR3, the DNA is TGTGCCAGCAGTTACTCGGGGGACAATGAGCAGTTCTTC.

The chain employs TRBV5-5 and TRBJ2-1; D is possibly TRBD2 (6 bases). There are 17 residues in the CDR3. CDR1 and CDR2 (germline): SGHKS, YYEKEE (reference sequence). V dropped 5 bases and J dropped 4 bases, with 22 bases sitting between them. CDR3 loop: CASREVRDSVYYNEQFF. In nucleotides, the CDR3 is TGTGCCAGCAGAGAGGTGAGGGACTCCGTTTATTACAATGAGCAGTTCTTC.

The rearrangement joins TRBV6-5 to TRBJ2-7; D gene ambiguous. Deletions cut 2 bases from V and 0 bases from J, with 11 bases between. Germline CDR1 MNHEY, CDR2 SVGAGI. The CDR3 has 15 residues. The CDR3 nucleotides read TGTGCCAGCAGTTACGACGGCATATACTCCTACGAGCAGTACTTC. It codes for CASSYDGIYSYEQYF.

This clone was observed a single time. The rearrangement links TRBV5-4 to TRBJ1-2; maybe TRBD1 (6 bases). In germline, CDR1 is SGHNT, CDR2 YYREEE (reference sequence). This CDR3 has 15 residues. The V gene lost 2 bases and the J gene lost 0 bases, with 11 bases spanning the gap. The CDR3 is CASSFGGGANYGYTF. DNA for the CDR3: TGTGCCAGCAGCTTTGGAGGGGGTGCTAACTATGGCTACACCTTC.

V usage is TRBV21-1 and J usage is TRBJ2-1; the D segment call TRBD2 is taken from the table without a DNA check. TRBV21-1 is termed a pseudogene. The CDR3 contains 15 residues. The CDR3 loop reads CASSKAGGVFHEQFF. In DNA, the CDR3 is TGTGCCAGCAGCAAAGCCGGAGGGGTCTTCCATGAGCAGTTCTTC.